These T cell receptor beta chains were read from a single sample in a study of T cells in Graves' hyperthyroidism and ophthalmopathy. One entry per CDR3 protein, called by TCRdb with MiXCR from the multiplex PCR reads. Of hundreds of thousands of distinct CDR3 sequences listed, 15% to 18% are singletons. The sequenced sample was blood. Receptors originate from a woman aged 18-30 years with Graves' hyperthyroidism. The CDR3 runs from the conserved cysteine through the conserved F or W. A D gene is named only where the DNA matches it firmly. Clone size, where shown, is once, few, many, or a class for clones that have expanded.

D,size,V,J,CDR3,DNA
TRBD2,NA,TRBV11-2,TRBJ2-7,CASSSLRGLAGYEQYF,TGTGCCAGCAGCTCGCTCCGTGGACTAGCGGGATACGAGCAGTACTTC
NA,many,TRBV7-9,TRBJ2-7,CASSFAGALYEQYF,TGTGCCAGCAGCTTTGCAGGGGCCCTCTACGAGCAGTACTTC
NA,many,TRBV28,TRBJ1-2,CASSHPAGTLYGYTF,TGTGCCAGCAGTCATCCCGCCGGGACACTCTATGGCTACACCTTC
TRBD1,NA,TRBV6-2/TRBV6-3,TRBJ1-2,CASSPWDRGASYGYTF,TGTGCCAGCAGTCCCTGGGACAGGGGCGCTAGCTATGGCTACACCTTC
NA,many,TRBV7-3,TRBJ1-1,CASSTHMNTEAFF,TGTGCCAGCAGCACACATATGAACACTGAAGCTTTCTTT
NA,many,TRBV7-9,TRBJ2-1,CANLDWNNRVNNEQFF,TGTGCCAACTTGGATTGGAATAACAGGGTTAACAATGAGCAGTTCTTC
NA,many,TRBV2,TRBJ2-2,CASNLGPRQNTGELFF,TGTGCCAGCAACCTCGGACCCCGCCAGAACACCGGGGAGCTGTTTTTT
TRBD1,few,TRBV12-5,TRBJ2-5,CASGTGTGAETQYF,TGTGCTAGTGGTACCGGGACAGGGGCAGAGACCCAGTACTTC
TRBD1,many,TRBV6-1,TRBJ2-1,CASSEAEGQGHNEQFF,TGTGCCAGCAGTGAAGCGGAAGGACAGGGACACAATGAGCAGTTCTTC
NA,many,TRBV10-3,TRBJ2-2,CAISRTTGELFF,TGTGCCATCAGTAGGACAACCGGGGAGCTGTTTTTT
TRBD1,many,TRBV29-1,TRBJ2-7,CSVEAARGYEQYF,TGCAGCGTTGAAGCCGCCAGGGGGTACGAGCAGTACTTC
NA,once,TRBV20-1,TRBJ1-1,CSARALGGGKNTEAFF,TGCAGTGCTAGGGCACTGGGGGGGGGGAAGAACACTGAAGCTTTCTTT
NA,NA,TRBV12-3/TRBV12-4,TRBJ2-7,CASCHTYYEQYF,TGTGCCAGTTGTCACACGTACTACGAGCAGTACTTC
TRBD2,many,TRBV2,TRBJ2-3,CASIAGGDADTQYF,TGTGCCAGCATCGCGGGGGGGGACGCAGATACGCAGTATTTT
TRBD2,NA,TRBV20-1,TRBJ2-1,CSAKAGGPCEQFF,TGCAGTGCAAAAGCGGGGGGGCCTTGTGAGCAGTTCTTC
NA,NA,TRBV6-1,TRBJ1-4,CASRGWGRIEKLFF,TGTGCCAGCAGGGGATGGGGACGGATTGAAAAACTGTTTTTT
NA,many,TRBV6-6,TRBJ1-1,CASSYRPGRTTEAFF,TGTGCCAGCAGTTACCGACCTGGGAGGACCACTGAAGCTTTCTTT